This TCR beta chain was sequenced during a study of blood T cell repertoires in COVID-19. Study context: PBMCs, B-cell-depleted T cells, or T cells were the source of the cDNA or gDNA that made up the material.

Per the study methods: Reference gene primer amplification in the assay estimated nucleated cell counts. TCRdb's copy holds only in-frame clones and misses some; the assay was immunoSEQ multiplex PCR. From that table come the V and J calls and clone size; the DNA was used to work out D and trimming. Of around 150,000 clones listed, about 80% were seen once; the top ten hold 20% to 25%. After removal of 3 bases from V and 4 bases from J, the junction contained 7 bases not matched to a gene. This CDR3 is 14 amino acids long. Germline loops: CDR1 SGHRS, CDR2 YFSETQ. The V and J genes are TRBV5-1 and TRBJ2-7, with TRBD2 matching 7 bases. This TCR was sampled from a woman of 80 years or more with acute or convalescent COVID-19. Sequenced: peripheral blood. In DNA, the CDR3 is TGCGCCAGCAGCTCCAGAACTAGCGATTACGAGCAGTACTTC. Its translation: CASSSRTSDYEQYF.